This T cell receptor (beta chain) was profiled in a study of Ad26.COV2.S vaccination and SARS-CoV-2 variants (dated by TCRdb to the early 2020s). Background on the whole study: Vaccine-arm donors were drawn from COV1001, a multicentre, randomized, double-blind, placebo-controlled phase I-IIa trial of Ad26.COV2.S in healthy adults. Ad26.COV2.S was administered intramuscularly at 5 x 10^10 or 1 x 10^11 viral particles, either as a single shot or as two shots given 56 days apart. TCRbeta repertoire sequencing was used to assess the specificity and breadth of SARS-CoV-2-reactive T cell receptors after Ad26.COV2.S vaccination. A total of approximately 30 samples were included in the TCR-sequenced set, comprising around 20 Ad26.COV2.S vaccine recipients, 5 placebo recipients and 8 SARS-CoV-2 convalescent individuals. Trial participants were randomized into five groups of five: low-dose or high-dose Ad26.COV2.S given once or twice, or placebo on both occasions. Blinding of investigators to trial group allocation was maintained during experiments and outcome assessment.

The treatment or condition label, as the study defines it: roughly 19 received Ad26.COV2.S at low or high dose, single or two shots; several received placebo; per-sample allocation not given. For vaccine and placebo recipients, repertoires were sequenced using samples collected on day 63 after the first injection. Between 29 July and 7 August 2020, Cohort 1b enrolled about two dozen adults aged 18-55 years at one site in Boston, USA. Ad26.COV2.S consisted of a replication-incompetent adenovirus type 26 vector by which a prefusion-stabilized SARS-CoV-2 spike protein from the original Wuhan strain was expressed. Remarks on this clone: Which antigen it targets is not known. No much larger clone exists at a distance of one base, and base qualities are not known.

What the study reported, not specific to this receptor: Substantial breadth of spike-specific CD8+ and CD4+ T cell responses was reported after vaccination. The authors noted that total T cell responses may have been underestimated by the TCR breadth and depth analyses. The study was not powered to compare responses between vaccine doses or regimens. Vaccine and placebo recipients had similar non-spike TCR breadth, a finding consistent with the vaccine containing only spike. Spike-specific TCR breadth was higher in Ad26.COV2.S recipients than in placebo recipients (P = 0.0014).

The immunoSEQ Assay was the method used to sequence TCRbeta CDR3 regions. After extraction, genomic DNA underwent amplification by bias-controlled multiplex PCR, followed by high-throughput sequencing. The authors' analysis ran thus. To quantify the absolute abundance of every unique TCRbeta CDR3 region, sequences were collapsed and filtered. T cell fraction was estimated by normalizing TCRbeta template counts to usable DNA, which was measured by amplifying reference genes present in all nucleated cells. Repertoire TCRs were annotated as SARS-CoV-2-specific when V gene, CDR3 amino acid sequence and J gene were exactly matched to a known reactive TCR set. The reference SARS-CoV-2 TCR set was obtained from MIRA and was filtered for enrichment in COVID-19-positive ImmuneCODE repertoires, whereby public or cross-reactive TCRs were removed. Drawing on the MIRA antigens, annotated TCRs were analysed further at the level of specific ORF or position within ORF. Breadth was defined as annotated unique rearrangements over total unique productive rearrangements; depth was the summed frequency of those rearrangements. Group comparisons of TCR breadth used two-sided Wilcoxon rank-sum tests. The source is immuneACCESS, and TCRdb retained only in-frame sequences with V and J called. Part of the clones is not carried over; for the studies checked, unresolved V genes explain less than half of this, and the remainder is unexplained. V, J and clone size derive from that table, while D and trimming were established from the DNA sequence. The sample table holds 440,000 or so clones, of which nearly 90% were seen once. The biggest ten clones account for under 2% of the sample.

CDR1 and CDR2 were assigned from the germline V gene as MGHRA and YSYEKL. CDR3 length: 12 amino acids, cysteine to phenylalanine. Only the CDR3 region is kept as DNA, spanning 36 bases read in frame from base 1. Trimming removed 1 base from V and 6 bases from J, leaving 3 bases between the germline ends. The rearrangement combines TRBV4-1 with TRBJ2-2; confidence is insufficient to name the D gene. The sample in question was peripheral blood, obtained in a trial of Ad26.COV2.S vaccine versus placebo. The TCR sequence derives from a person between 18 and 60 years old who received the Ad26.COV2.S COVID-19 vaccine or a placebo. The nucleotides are TGCGCCAGCAGCCAAGGGCCCGGGGAGCTGTTTTTT. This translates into CASSQGPGELFF.